The clone carrying this T cell receptor (beta chain) occurred once. The record originates from a study of shared clonotypes between healthy human individuals. Positive CCR7 selection of CD45RO-negative cells yielded the naive CD8 cells, and terminally differentiated effector memory CD45RA+ cells were excluded. There are 18 residues in the CDR3. The V gene lost 1 base and the J gene lost 0 bases, with 16 bases spanning the gap. Germline V gene lookup returns CDR1 SGHVS and CDR2 FQNEAQ. Only in-frame clones appear in the TCRdb table, and some are missing; sequencing was by immunoSEQ multiplex PCR. The sample comprises hundreds of thousands of clones, 95% to 97% of which are singletons, and about 0.11% rests with the top ten.

The V and J genes are TRBV7-8 and TRBJ1-3; D perhaps matches TRBD1 (5 bases). The TCR originated in a woman in her twenties or thirties in good health. What was sequenced was naive CD8+ T cells sorted from blood. Here the CDR3 reads CASSLDPLGLHSGNTIYF. CDR3 DNA sequence: TGTGCCAGCAGCTTAGATCCGCTGGGACTTCACTCTGGAAACACCATATATTTT. The variable domain in full, completed from reference TRBV7-8 and TRBJ1-3, reads GAGVSQSPRYKVAKRGQDVALRCDPISGHVSLFWYQQALGQGPEFLTYFQNEAQLDKSGLPSDRFFAERPEGSVSTLKIQRTQQEDSAVYLCASSLDPLGLHSGNTIYFGEGSWLTVV.